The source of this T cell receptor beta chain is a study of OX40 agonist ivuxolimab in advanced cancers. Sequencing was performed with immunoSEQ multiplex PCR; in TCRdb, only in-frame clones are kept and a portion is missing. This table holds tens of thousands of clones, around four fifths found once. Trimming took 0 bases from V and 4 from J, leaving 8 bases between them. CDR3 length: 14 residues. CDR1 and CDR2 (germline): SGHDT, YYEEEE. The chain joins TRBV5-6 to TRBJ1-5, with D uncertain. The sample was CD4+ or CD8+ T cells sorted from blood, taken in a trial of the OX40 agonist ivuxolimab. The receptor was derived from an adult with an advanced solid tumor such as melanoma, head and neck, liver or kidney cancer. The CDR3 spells CASSLGQVNQPQHF. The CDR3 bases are TGTGCCAGCAGCTTGGGCCAGGTTAATCAGCCCCAGCATTTT. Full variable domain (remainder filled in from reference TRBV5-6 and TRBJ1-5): DAGVTQSPTHLIKTRGQQVTLRCSPKSGHDTVSWYQQALGQGPQFIFQYYEEEERQRGNFPDRFSGHQFPNYSSELNVNALLLGDSALYLCASSLGQVNQPQHFGDGTRLSIL.